This note documents a single T cell receptor (beta chain) sequence. What antigen it recognizes has not been identified. No much larger clone exists at a distance of one base, and base qualities are not known. The patients had resection in Japan or China between 2014 and 2017. The histologic diagnosis of each case was independently confirmed on H&E slides by two lung cancer pathologists. For nucleic acid extraction, premalignant or tumor cells were enriched by macro-dissection following pathologic assessment. DNA was isolated from FFPE tissue using the AllPrep DNA/RNA FFPE Kit. This specimen belongs to a study of immune evolution from preneoplasia to lung adenocarcinoma (dated by TCRdb to about 2021). As for the study more broadly: HLA loss of heterozygosity was found in less than 8% of AIS, around 15% of MIA and more than 25% of ADC lesions, and in no AAH lesions. The study used immune gene expression, TCR sequencing and multiplex immunofluorescence to profile the immune contexture of lung adenocarcinoma precursors and invasive adenocarcinoma. Resected precursor lesions (AAH, AIS, MIA) and invasive adenocarcinomas were each compared against paired morphologically normal lung tissue. The sample size was set by how many specimens were available, not by a prior power calculation. The immune data were combined with whole exome sequencing and methylation data from the same cohort of nodules. The overall cohort comprised 53 patients with pulmonary nodules who underwent surgical resection. The TCR sequencing data were obtained from around 51 patients. According to the study, 90 to 130 samples went through TCR sequencing. POLYSOLVER was used to infer Class I HLA alleles from exome data, while LOHHLA was used to detect allele-specific HLA loss. What the study reported, not specific to this receptor: Because all patients were from Japan and China, applicability to Western populations was uncertain. The highest T cell clonality was observed in KRAS-mutant nodules compared with EGFR-mutant or double wild-type lesions. Normal lung showed the highest clonality, whereas later-stage lesions appeared to have higher T cell density and diversity but lower clonality. The findings rested on association rather than direct causation, and larger cohorts with long-term follow-up and longitudinal biopsies were considered necessary. The highest top T cell clone frequencies were observed in normal lung, and a progressive decrease in top T cell clone frequencies appeared to occur from AAH through AIS, MIA and invasive adenocarcinoma.

The immunoSEQ hsTCRbeta Kit was used to sequence TCR beta CDR3 regions from DNA. In the paper's pipeline: TCR sequencing data were analysed with the ImmunoSEQ Analyzer. T cell clonality was defined as 1 minus Pielou's evenness computed on productive rearrangements. To measure T cell diversity, the inverse Simpson index was applied to productive templates. T cell density was defined as TCR beta template counts normalized to usable DNA, with usable DNA estimated by amplifying and sequencing housekeeping genes. Two-sided Kruskal-Wallis tests were used to compare TCR metrics across histologic stages. As stored in TCRdb, this immuneACCESS dataset retains in-frame rearrangements with V and J assigned. A fraction of the clones does not appear; measured against another copy, unresolved V genes explain less than half of the discrepancy, and the remainder lacks a known reason. V, J and clone size are those of that table, while D and trimming were read from the DNA. The sample table holds about 6,500 clones, of which roughly 84% were seen once. The ten top clones hold approximately 3.3% of the sample.

Trimming accounts for 8 bases at V and 2 bases at J, while the number of junction bases matched to no gene is 5. For CDR1 and CDR2, the germline V gene lists KGHSH and LQKENI. CDR3 length: 13 amino acids, cysteine to phenylalanine. Only the CDR3 DNA stays, 39 bases, in frame from base 1. The sequenced sample consisted of FFPE lung adenocarcinoma in situ tissue. What the cell subset or site label conveys for this sample: preinvasive adenocarcinoma in situ (AIS). The sequence came from a donor at least 70 years old with lung adenocarcinoma. The chain uses TRBV18 and TRBJ2-5; 7 nucleotides in the junction match TRBD1. Read as DNA, the sequence is TGTGCCAGCGAAGAGGGGGCACAAGAGACCCAGTACTTC. Translated, this gives CASEEGAQETQYF.